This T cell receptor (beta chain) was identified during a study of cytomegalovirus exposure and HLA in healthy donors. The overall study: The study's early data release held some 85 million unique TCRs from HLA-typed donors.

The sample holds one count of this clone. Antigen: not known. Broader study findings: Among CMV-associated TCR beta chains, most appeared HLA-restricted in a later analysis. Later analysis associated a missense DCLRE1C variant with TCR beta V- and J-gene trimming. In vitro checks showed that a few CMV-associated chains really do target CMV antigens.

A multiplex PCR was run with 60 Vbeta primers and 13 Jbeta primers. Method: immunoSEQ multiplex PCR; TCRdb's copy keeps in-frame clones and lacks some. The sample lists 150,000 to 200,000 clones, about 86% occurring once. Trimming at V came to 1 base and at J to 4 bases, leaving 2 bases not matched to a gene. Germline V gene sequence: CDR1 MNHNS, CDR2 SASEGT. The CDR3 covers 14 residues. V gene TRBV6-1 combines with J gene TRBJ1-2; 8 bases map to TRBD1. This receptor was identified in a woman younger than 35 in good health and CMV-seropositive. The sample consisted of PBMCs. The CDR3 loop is CASSEGTGRYGYTF. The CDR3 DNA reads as TGTGCCAGCAGTGAAGGGACAGGGCGCTATGGCTACACCTTC.